The clone carrying this T cell receptor beta chain was seen only a few times. What it binds is unknown. V was trimmed by 3 bases and J by 6 bases, leaving 8 bases between them. The CDR3 is 12 amino acids. The germline gives CDR1 KGHSH, CDR2 LQKENI. The data were obtained in a study of CD8 T cell repertoires and HIV-1 epitope variants. Study-level information: Separate from the cultures, 1M uncultured T cells served as baseline.

Measured with immunoSEQ multiplex PCR; TCRdb has only the in-frame clones, and not every one. The sample contains about 1,100 clones, approximately 68% of which appear only once. What was sequenced was cultured CD8+ T cells derived from PBMCs. The chain recombines TRBV18 with TRBJ1-2, with D maybe TRBD1 (5 bases). This TCR was sampled from a male donor with HIV. This CDR3 is CASSPAGHGYTF. CDR3 nucleotides: TGTGCCAGCTCACCGGCAGGGCATGGCTACACCTTC.